This T cell receptor beta chain was captured by sequencing in a study of blood T cell repertoires in COVID-19. Study background: PBMCs, B-cell-depleted T cells, or T cells provided the cDNA or gDNA that made up the material.

Under the authors' procedure: It was from reference gene primer amplification that nucleated cell counts were estimated. Sequencing was performed with immunoSEQ multiplex PCR; in TCRdb, only in-frame clones are kept and a portion is missing. V, J and clone size derive from that table, while D and trimming were established from the DNA sequence. The sample yields under 350,000 clones, more than 85% seen once. The sample comprised peripheral blood. This TCR was sampled from a man aged 35 to 55 with acute or convalescent COVID-19.

This CDR3 is CASRGRTGRTEAFF. The CDR3 DNA is TGTGCCAGCAGAGGAAGGACAGGTAGGACTGAAGCTTTCTTT. The J gene is TRBJ1-1, the V gene TRBV27, with 7 bases matching TRBD1. Germline CDR1 MNHEY, CDR2 SMNVEV (reference sequence). J was trimmed by 5 bases and V by 6 bases; bases with no gene match: 9. The CDR3 covers 14 residues.